Sequencing of this T cell receptor beta chain was carried out in a study of monozygotic twins with inflammatory bowel disease (dated by TCRdb to the late 2010s). In the study overall: A total of some 30 monozygotic twin pairs were included in the full study, comprising nine German pairs (four IBD-concordant, five IBD-discordant) and 19 IBD-discordant Danish pairs. The search for disease-associated traits relied mainly on comparing, within discordant pairs, IBD patients with their genetically identical healthy co-twins. Each individual had, on average, about 151 000 unique TCRalpha sequences and 181 000 unique TCRbeta sequences available for analysis.

The cysteine opens and the phenylalanine closes a CDR3 of 16 amino acids. No DNA appears here. CDR1 MGHRA and CDR2 YSYEKL were looked up in the germline V gene. The research as a whole found: A decrease in TCRbeta repertoire diversity, as measured by inverse Simpson index, was observed in IBD patients compared with their healthy co-twins. Distinction between different T cell subtypes could not be achieved in the analysis. No single strong signal or clonotype linked to IBD turned up in the results, so the idea that one exists was not supported. Compared with healthy twins, IBD patients shared fewer clonotypes with other individuals, and the difference was most pronounced in patients with signs of disease activity. Because patients received different immunosuppressive treatments, the repertoires may have picked up extra background noise and variability between individuals. Repertoire similarity did not differ between concordant and discordant twins, which could be due to limited statistical power.

As for this clonotype: Its antigen is currently not known.

Library prep was done by 5' RACE. Each TCR library was prepared from around 3,200 ng of total RNA. For each sample, cDNA synthesis was carried out in eight separate reactions using SMARTScribe reverse transcriptase. During cDNA synthesis, template switching introduced unique molecular identifiers that contained a 6-nucleotide sample barcode. TCRalpha and TCRbeta cDNA was amplified in two nested PCRs of around 15 and 9 cycles, and bead purification was carried out after each PCR. Before amplification, cDNA was treated with uracil DNA-glycosylase and purified using the QIAquick PCR purification kit. The second PCR was the step at which Illumina TruSeq-compatible adapters and sample-specific barcodes were added. TapeStation and Qubit were used to check library quality and concentration, and around 5.3 ng of each library was pooled. Pooled libraries were sequenced on an Illumina HiSeq2500 single-index Rapid Run with 2 x 100 bp reads and custom sequencing primers. In the source study's methods: PCR and sequencing errors were corrected by UMI-based consensus assembly using MiGEC version 1.2.6. MiXCR version 2.1.1 was used to carry out V(D)J alignment, clonotype assembly and CDR3 extraction. Normalisation of gene usage, clonotype sharing and MAIT/NKT TCR abundance was achieved by analysing the top 1000, 10 000 and 20 000 clonotypes per sample. After downsampling to 27 000 UMIs, diversity was calculated as the inverse Simpson index using the vegan R package. Paired Mann-Whitney U tests on discordant twin pairs were used, with Benjamini-Hochberg multiple-testing correction. Each entry corresponds to one CDR3 protein sequence from reads that TCRdb reprocessed, and DNA is not given. None of the V and J calls come from the authors' own analysis; TCRdb made them. The sample's records list approximately 400,000 distinct CDR3 sequences. The ten largest clones capture around 2.6% of the sample.

An approximately 2.5 ml peripheral blood sample was drawn into PAXgene tubes per donor and stored at -80°C. Without any T cell sorting, total RNA was extracted from whole blood using the PAXgene blood miRNA kit on an automated QIAcube. Peripheral blood from monozygotic twin pairs who were concordant or discordant for inflammatory bowel disease underwent deep TCRalpha and TCRbeta repertoire profiling using unique molecular barcoding. Smoking habits were recorded for all twin pairs, and individuals were classified as current, former or never smokers. The clonotype originates from a human donor with ulcerative colitis or Crohn's disease, or a healthy co-twin of an affected twin (not recorded which). The sequencing input was blood. The chain employs TRBV4-1 and TRBJ1-5; there is no DNA to check the TCRdb D call of TRBD1. The CDR3 protein sequence reads: CASSQSTGEGNQPQHF.